Below, 30 T cell receptor beta chains from the same sample are listed, as sequenced in a study of blood T cell repertoires in COVID-19. The repertoire was sequenced with immunoSEQ multiplex PCR; TCRdb's copy has only in-frame clones and lacks some. Among roughly 250,000 clones, roughly nine tenths were seen once, and the ten largest hold 12%. Sequenced: peripheral blood. These receptors came from a woman in her thirties with COVID-19, enrolled during active disease.

The rearrangement uses TRBV5-4 and TRBJ2-3; 13 bases are a match to TRBD2. The V segment lost 4 bases and the J segment 5 bases; nucleotides outside the gene matches: 1. CDR3 length: 14 amino acids. The germline CDR1 and CDR2 sequences are SGHNT and YYREEE (reference sequence). In DNA, the CDR3 is TGTGCCAGCAGCAGACTAGCGGGGGGAGATACGCAGTATTTT. Translated, it gives CASSRLAGGDTQYF. The entire variable domain, with the rest obtained from reference TRBV5-4 and TRBJ2-3, is as follows: ETGVTQSPTHLIKTRGQQVTLRCSSQSGHNTVSWYQQALGQGPQFIFQYYREEENGRGNFPPRFSGLQFPNYSSELNVNALELDDSALYLCASSRLAGGDTQYFGPGTRLTVL.

V and J are TRBV4-1 and TRBJ2-6; D possibly corresponds to TRBD1 (5 bases). The CDR3 sequence is 15 residues long. Trimming shortened V by 1 base and J by 2 bases, and 6 bases separated the two germline ends. Germline CDR1 and CDR2: MGHRA and YSYEKL. Written as DNA, the CDR3 is TGCGCCAGCAGCCAAGGCAGGGCTGGGGCCAACGTCCTGACTTTC. Its translation: CASSQGRAGANVLTF.

The rearrangement joins TRBV28 to TRBJ2-5; the match to TRBD2 covers 11 bases. J gave up 3 bases and V 5 bases, and 5 bases lay outside the gene matches. The CDR3 runs to 15 residues. The V gene's germline CDR1 is MDHEN and CDR2 SYDVKM. In DNA form, the CDR3 reads TGTGCCAGCAGTCCCGAACTAGCGGGGGAAGAGACCCAGTACTTC. This translates into CASSPELAGEETQYF.

The chain uses TRBV7-9 and TRBJ2-7; 7 positions match TRBD1. The CDR3 extends over 12 amino acids. The germline CDR1 and CDR2 sequences are SEHNR and FQNEAQ (reference sequence). V shed 5 bases, J shed 3 bases, and the junction held 1 base outside the gene matches. The CDR3 here is CASSRTGYEQYF. CDR3 coding DNA: TGTGCCAGCAGCCGGACAGGCTACGAGCAGTACTTC.

The chain combines TRBV6-5 with TRBJ2-7, with D unresolved. This CDR3 spans 16 amino acids. V lost 0 bases and J lost 0, with 12 bases in between. The germline V gene has CDR1 MNHEY and CDR2 SVGAGI. In nucleotides, the CDR3 is TGTGCCAGCAGTTACTCGTTCTACCCCAACTCCTACGAGCAGTACTTC. It specifies CASSYSFYPNSYEQYF.

V is TRBV5-1 and J is TRBJ1-1, with TRBD1 as a possible D gene (6 bases). The CDR3 sequence is 14 residues long. The germline V gene has CDR1 SGHRS and CDR2 YFSETQ. Trimming took off 7 bases at V and 1 base at J, with 14 bases between the two ends. The CDR3 loop is CASSARGPNTEAFF. The CDR3 bases are TGCGCCAGCTCAGCCAGGGGACCGAACACTGAAGCTTTCTTT.

The chain employs TRBV27 and TRBJ1-5; TRBD1 matches at 8 bases. The CDR3 runs to 15 residues. Germline CDR1 MNHEY, CDR2 SMNVEV (reference sequence). V shed 3 bases, J shed 5 bases, and the junction held 6 bases outside the gene matches. The CDR3 loop is CASSFSPGGDQPQHF. The CDR3 DNA follows: TGTGCCAGCAGTTTCTCTCCAGGGGGCGATCAGCCCCAGCATTTT.

The chain employs TRBV20-1 and TRBJ1-5; D is perhaps TRBD1 (6 bases). Trimming stripped 3 bases from V and 3 bases from J, with 15 bases between. Germline CDR1 reads DFQATT; CDR2 reads SNEGSKA (reference sequence). The CDR3 has 15 residues. CDR3 sequence (DNA): TGCAGTGCTAGTTTCGGACAGCGAACCAATCAGCCCCAGCATTTT. It codes for CSASFGQRTNQPQHF.

The chain recombines TRBV28 with TRBJ1-5; possibly TRBD1 for D (6 bases). The germline V gene encodes CDR1 MDHEN and CDR2 SYDVKM. V shed 6 bases and J shed 2 bases, with 17 bases lying between them. The length of the CDR3 is 16 residues. This chain's CDR3 is CASSNPTGLRNQPQHF. CDR3 nucleotides: TGTGCCAGCAGCAACCCCACAGGGTTGCGCAATCAGCCCCAGCATTTT. The entire variable domain, with the rest obtained from reference TRBV28 and TRBJ1-5, is as follows: DVKVTQSSRYLVKRTGEKVFLECVQDMDHENMFWYRQDPGLGLRLIYFSYDVKMKEKGDIPEGYSVSREKKERFSLILESASTNQTSMYLCASSNPTGLRNQPQHFGDGTRLSIL.

The chain uses TRBV27 and TRBJ2-7; possible D gene TRBD1, 5 bases. Germline V gives CDR1 MNHEY, CDR2 SMNVEV (reference sequence). V gave up 2 bases and J gave up 3 bases, with 11 bases separating them. The CDR3 is made up of 14 amino acids. The CDR3 DNA reads TGTGCCAGCAGTTTAAAGGGGTTAAGCTACGAGCAGTACTTC. Translating it yields CASSLKGLSYEQYF.

This rearrangement joins TRBV3-1 (or the pseudogene TRBV3-2) to TRBJ1-1; TRBD1 matches 8 bases. There are 11 residues in the CDR3. CDR1 is LGHDT and CDR2 is YNNKEL in the germline V gene (reference sequence). The V and J ends lost 5 bases and 9 bases, in that order; junction bases with no gene match: 2. The CDR3 sequence: CASSNRGKAFF. For the CDR3, the DNA is TGTGCCAGCAGCAACAGGGGGAAAGCTTTCTTT.

This chain connects TRBV27 to TRBJ2-1, with TRBD1 identical over 8 bases. V shed 7 bases, J shed 2 bases, and the junction held 4 bases outside the gene matches. Germline-derived CDR1 and CDR2 are MNHEY and SMNVEV (reference sequence). The CDR3 runs to 14 residues. The CDR3 here is CASKTQGAYNEQFF. Written as DNA, the CDR3 is TGTGCCAGCAAAACACAGGGGGCCTACAATGAGCAGTTCTTC.

This chain connects TRBV10-1 to TRBJ2-1, with TRBD2 identical over 9 bases. Looked up from germline, CDR1 is WNHNN and CDR2 is SYGVQD (reference sequence). The CDR3 consists of 14 residues. V was clipped by 2 bases and J by 14 bases; unmatched bases: 10. This CDR3 reads CASSERLAENSKFF. CDR3 bases: TGCGCCAGCAGTGAGCGACTAGCGGAGAATAGCAAGTTCTTC.

The rearrangement links TRBV4-1 to TRBJ2-7; D might be TRBD1 (6 bases). CDR1 and CDR2 (germline): MGHRA, YSYEKL. Trimming shortened V by 2 bases and J by 0 bases, and 11 bases separated the two germline ends. The CDR3 extends over 15 amino acids. In DNA, the CDR3 is TGCGCCAGCAGCCAAACGGACAGCTACTCCTACGAGCAGTACTTC. Encoded protein: CASSQTDSYSYEQYF.

This clone was seen just once. The chain carries TRBV3-1 (or the pseudogene TRBV3-2) and TRBJ1-4, with a possible D match to TRBD1 (5 bases). The CDR3 consists of 16 residues. Germline-derived CDR1 and CDR2 are LGHDT and YNNKEL (reference sequence). V was clipped by 3 bases and J by 1 base, with 12 bases between them. CDR3 nucleotides: TGTGCCAGCAGCCACAAGGGGCTGGGAACTAATGAAAAACTGTTTTTT. Amino acid sequence: CASSHKGLGTNEKLFF.

The chain couples TRBV12-5 to TRBJ2-7; 7 nucleotides agree with TRBD1. Trimming removed 2 bases from V and 0 bases from J; junction bases left unmatched: 4. There are 15 residues in the CDR3. Germline V gene data show CDR1 as LGHNT and CDR2 as FRNRAP. The CDR3 region has the DNA TGTGCTAGTGGTTTGACAGGGGCGAACTCCTACGAGCAGTACTTC. Its protein is CASGLTGANSYEQYF.

The genes are TRBV5-4 and TRBJ1-2; TRBD1 aligns across 8 bases. CDR1 is SGHNT, CDR2 YYREEE, per germline (reference sequence). The CDR3 has 16 amino acids. The J segment lost 4 bases and the V segment lost 4 bases, leaving 12 bases of the junction unmatched. The DNA of the CDR3 is TGTGCCAGCAGCGACGGACAGGGTGGGATCTCCTATGGCTACACCTTC. It is translated as CASSDGQGGISYGYTF.

The V and J genes are TRBV9 and TRBJ1-2, with D tentatively TRBD1 (5 bases). The CDR3 runs 15 residues. Trimming removed 5 bases from V and 5 bases from J, with 19 bases in between. Per the germline V gene, CDR1 is SGDLS and CDR2 is YYNGEE. CDR3 sequence reads: CASRRIDRLAYGYTF. The CDR3 DNA reads as TGTGCCAGCAGACGAATTGACAGATTAGCTTATGGCTACACCTTC. Full variable domain (outside the CDR3, taken from reference TRBV9 and TRBJ1-2): DSGVTQTPKHLITATGQRVTLRCSPRSGDLSVYWYQQSLDQGLQFLIQYYNGEERAKGNILERFSAQQFPDLHSELNLSSLELGDSALYFCASRRIDRLAYGYTFGSGTRLTVV.

The gene calls are TRBV4-1 and TRBJ1-2; 7 bases align to TRBD1. The germline CDR1 and CDR2 sequences are MGHRA and YSYEKL. V trimming: 6 bases; J trimming: 3 bases; junction bases outside the gene matches: 7. This CDR3 comprises 14 residues. The CDR3 coding sequence is TGCGCCAGCAGAAGGACAGGAAGTGACTATGGCTACACCTTC. It specifies CASRRTGSDYGYTF.

This chain links TRBV18 with TRBJ2-1; a possible D gene is TRBD1 (6 bases). CDR3 length: 14 amino acids. The germline gives CDR1 KGHSH, CDR2 LQKENI. The germline V and J ends were trimmed by 5 bases and 5 bases, with 13 bases remaining between them. CDR3 bases: TGTGCCAGCTCAACTGTACAGGGAGACAATGAGCAGTTCTTC. Translation: CASSTVQGDNEQFF.

This clone was found a few times. The chain has TRBV6-5 and TRBJ1-3; D gene uncertain. Germline-derived CDR1 and CDR2 are MNHEY and SVGAGI. The length of the CDR3 is 15 residues. Between the trimmed V and J ends, which lost 10 bases and 0 bases, there was a span of 16 bases. CDR3 bases: TGTGCCACCGCCCGAGGGCACATCTCTGGAAACACCATATATTTT. As protein: CATARGHISGNTIYF.

This clone is a singleton in its sample. The chain is built from TRBV5-5 and TRBJ1-4; possibly TRBD1 for D (5 bases). Germline V lookup: CDR1 SGHKS, CDR2 YYEKEE (reference sequence). V lost 8 bases and J lost 8, with 13 bases in between. The CDR3 length is 12 residues. CDR3 in amino acids: CASQGMEEKLFF. CDR3 nucleotides: TGTGCCAGTCAGGGTATGGAAGAAAAACTGTTTTTT.

The chain uses TRBV6-2 or TRBV6-3 and TRBJ2-1, with 11 bases that match TRBD2. V shed 4 bases and J 7 bases; nucleotides not matched to a gene: 6. The CDR3 covers 15 residues. Germline V lookup: CDR1 MNHEY, CDR2 SVGEGT. This CDR3 is CASSLLAGARNEQFF. The CDR3 DNA sequence: TGTGCCAGCAGTTTACTAGCGGGGGCCAGGAATGAGCAGTTCTTC.

This clone was seen a handful of times. The V call is TRBV18, the J call TRBJ2-1; 9 bases map to TRBD2. V gave up 4 bases and J gave up 2 bases; unmatched junction bases: 9. CDR1 and CDR2 (germline): KGHSH, LQKENI. This CDR3 region has 17 residues. CDR3: CASSRQSSGAAYNEQFF. CDR3 coding DNA: TGTGCCAGCTCACGACAATCTAGCGGGGCGGCCTACAATGAGCAGTTCTTC.

V and J are TRBV4-1 and TRBJ1-1, with D perhaps TRBD1 (6 bases). Trimming left V 2 bases short and J 3 bases short, with 13 bases between. Germline loops: CDR1 MGHRA, CDR2 YSYEKL. The CDR3 totals 15 residues. CDR3 sequence (DNA): TGCGCCAGCAGCCAAAGTCCTGGACAGCACACTGAAGCTTTCTTT. Residues: CASSQSPGQHTEAFF.

On this clone: Other DNA sequences within the sample encode an identical CDR3. The chain combines TRBV5-1 with TRBJ2-1, with 8 bases lining up with TRBD1. Unmatched junction bases numbered 4, after V lost 4 bases and J lost 1 base. There are 15 residues in the CDR3. Germline V gene sequence: CDR1 SGHRS, CDR2 YFSETQ. The CDR3 loop is CASSPGQGSYNEQFF. CDR3 sequence (DNA): TGCGCCAGCAGCCCCGGACAGGGTTCCTACAATGAGCAGTTCTTC. Looking up the rest from reference TRBV5-1 and TRBJ2-1 gives the full variable domain: KAGVTQTPRYLIKTRGQQVTLSCSPISGHRSVSWYQQTPGQGLQFLFEYFSETQRNKGNFPGRFSGRQFSNSRSEMNVSTLELGDSALYLCASSPGQGSYNEQFFGPGTRLTVL.

The chain couples TRBV7-9 to TRBJ2-7; D gene uncertain. Germline CDR1 reads SEHNR; CDR2 reads FQNEAQ (reference sequence). The CDR3 has 13 amino acids. V was cut by 3 bases and J by 3 bases, with 9 bases left in between. CDR3 nucleotides: TGTGCCAGCAGCTTCAGAGGCGACTACGAGCAGTACTTC. The encoded protein is CASSFRGDYEQYF.

This rearrangement joins TRBV15 to TRBJ2-4, with D maybe TRBD1 (6 bases). The CDR3 is made up of 15 amino acids. Trimming took off 0 bases at V and 6 bases at J, with 12 bases between the two ends. The V gene's germline CDR1 is LNHNV and CDR2 YYDKDF (reference sequence). CDR3 sequence reads: CATSRDRGKGNIQYF. The CDR3 DNA is TGTGCCACCAGCAGAGATAGGGGGAAGGGAAACATTCAGTACTTC.

The gene calls are TRBV6-5 and TRBJ2-7; D call uncertain. The CDR3 is made up of 13 amino acids. The germline V gene encodes CDR1 MNHEY and CDR2 SVGAGI. Between the trimmed V and J ends, which lost 4 bases and 0 bases, there was a span of 7 bases. The CDR3 bases are TGTGCCAGCAGTTTGTCCAACTCCTACGAGCAGTACTTC. This gives the protein CASSLSNSYEQYF.

This rearrangement joins TRBV7-9 to TRBJ1-4; D uncertain. Deletions cut 0 bases from V and 4 bases from J, with 3 bases between. CDR1 is SEHNR and CDR2 is FQNEAQ in the germline V gene (reference sequence). CDR3 length: 13 residues. In DNA form, the CDR3 reads TGTGCCAGCAGCTTAGCCGTTAATGAAAAACTGTTTTTT. It is translated as CASSLAVNEKLFF.